This TCR beta chain appears in the sequencing data of a study of blood T cell repertoires in COVID-19. As processed by the authors: Amplification from reference gene primers served as the basis for estimated nucleated cell counts. Assay: immunoSEQ multiplex PCR; the TCRdb copy retains only in-frame clones and omits some. The D gene and trimming were derived from the DNA, and the V and J assignments and clone size from that table. The data contain 200,000 to 250,000 clones, around 87% of them singletons. Specimen: peripheral blood. The receptor's source is a woman in her 70s with active or convalescent COVID-19.

The CDR3, as DNA: TGTGCCAGCAGTTTCCGAAGGGGGGGGGCTACGCAGTATTTT. Translating gives CASSFRRGGATQYF. The chain uses TRBV6-2 or TRBV6-3 and TRBJ2-3; a weak D match, TRBD2 (7 bases). The CDR3 spans 14 residues. V was shortened by 4 bases and J by 8 bases, with 16 bases between the two germline ends. In germline, CDR1 is MNHEY, CDR2 SVGEGT.